These 10 T cell receptor beta chains share one sample of origin, sequenced in a study of blood T cell repertoires in COVID-19. The repertoire was sequenced with immunoSEQ multiplex PCR; TCRdb's copy has only in-frame clones and lacks some. The sample lists about 82,000 clones; less than 85% were seen once. The sample comprised peripheral blood. The receptors shown here come from a human donor with acute or convalescent COVID-19. The donor label of this sample is uncertain.

This clone was observed a handful of times. In DNA, the CDR3 is TGTGCCAGCGGACGGACAGGGGCAACCTATAATTCACCCCTCCACTTT. This codes for CASGRTGATYNSPLHF. The J gene is TRBJ1-6, the V gene TRBV3-1 (or the pseudogene TRBV3-2); 9 bases line up with TRBD1. Losses at the gene ends were 8 bases for V and 2 bases for J; bases not matched to a gene: 7. Germline CDR1 LGHDT, CDR2 YNNKEL (reference sequence). The CDR3 extends over 16 amino acids.

The rearrangement links TRBV10-3 to TRBJ1-5; 9 bases map to TRBD1. With 4 bases clipped from V and 6 bases from J, the junction kept 7 bases outside the gene matches. The germline V gene has CDR1 ENHRY and CDR2 SYGVKD. The CDR3 length is 15 residues. CDR3 DNA sequence: TGTGCCATCAGTGGGGGAGGACAGGGGAGTCAGCCCCAGCATTTT. Residues: CAISGGGQGSQPQHF.

This chain joins TRBV5-1 and TRBJ2-3, with 14 positions matching TRBD2. The junction had 5 bases not matched to a gene; V was cut back by 4 bases and J by 4 bases. From germline, CDR1 is SGHRS and CDR2 YFSETQ. This CDR3 contains 16 residues. The CDR3: CASSLGLAGVSDTQYF. CDR3 sequence (DNA): TGCGCCAGCAGCCTGGGACTAGCGGGGGTATCAGATACGCAGTATTTT.

The chain combines TRBV7-2 with TRBJ2-7; 7 bases line up with TRBD2. CDR1 SGHTA and CDR2 FQGNSA come from the germline V gene. J gave up 4 bases and V 5 bases, and 8 bases lay outside the gene matches. The CDR3 sequence is 14 residues long. DNA for the CDR3: TGTGCCAGCAGCCCAGGGAGGGCCAATTACGAGCAGTACTTC. This sequence encodes CASSPGRANYEQYF.

V is TRBV7-2 and J is TRBJ2-7; 9 bases align to TRBD2. Trimming cost V 4 bases and J 5 bases; bases outside gene matches: 18. In germline, CDR1 is SGHTA, CDR2 FQGNSA. The CDR3 extends over 18 amino acids. CDR3 region: CASSSWGLAGGREDEQYF. The DNA of the CDR3 is TGTGCCAGCAGCTCGTGGGGGTTGGCGGGAGGGAGGGAAGACGAGCAGTACTTC.

The chain links TRBV28 to TRBJ1-1; 7 bases agree with TRBD1. CDR3 length equals 14 residues. J was trimmed by 10 bases and V by 5 bases; bases with no gene match: 13. Per the germline V gene, CDR1 is MDHEN and CDR2 is SYDVKM. CDR3 bases: TGTGCCAGCAGTCCAGAAGACAGGGTCAGGGGAGCTTTCTTT. Translated, it gives CASSPEDRVRGAFF.

The chain is built from TRBV4-1 and TRBJ2-3; D is perhaps TRBD2 (7 bases). Germline V gene data show CDR1 as MGHRA and CDR2 as YSYEKL. The CDR3 spans 15 residues. With 1 base removed from V and 4 bases from J, the gap between germline ends came to 12 bases. The CDR3 nucleotides read TGCGCCAGCAGCCAAGGACACGGGGGGCCAGATACGCAGTATTTT. It encodes CASSQGHGGPDTQYF.

V and J are TRBV7-3 and TRBJ2-1; TRBD2 matches at 10 bases. CDR3 length: 16 residues. The germline gives CDR1 SGHTA, CDR2 FQGTGA. With 0 bases clipped from V and 8 bases from J, the junction kept 7 bases outside the gene matches. The CDR3 DNA sequence: TGTGCCAGCAGCTTAACAGCTAGCGGGAGTGTCGATGAGCAGTTCTTC. The encoded protein is CASSLTASGSVDEQFF.

The V gene is TRBV28, the J gene TRBJ2-3; 10 nucleotides align to TRBD2. Trimming at V came to 3 bases and at J to 1 base, leaving 1 base not matched to a gene. The germline gives CDR1 MDHEN, CDR2 SYDVKM. CDR3 size: 15 residues. CDR3: CASSFLAGGTDTQYF. The CDR3 bases are TGTGCCAGCAGTTTTCTAGCGGGGGGCACAGATACGCAGTATTTT.

In DNA form, the CDR3 reads TGCGCCAGCAGCCCGGGGACGAACACCGGGGAGCTGTTTTTT. Translating gives CASSPGTNTGELFF. The chain uses TRBV5-1 and TRBJ2-2; maybe TRBD2 (5 bases). V dropped 4 bases and J dropped 0 bases, with 7 bases sitting between them. The CDR3 contains 14 residues. Germline V gene lookup returns CDR1 SGHRS and CDR2 YFSETQ. Using reference TRBV5-1 and TRBJ2-2 for the parts outside the CDR3, the full variable domain is KAGVTQTPRYLIKTRGQQVTLSCSPISGHRSVSWYQQTPGQGLQFLFEYFSETQRNKGNFPGRFSGRQFSNSRSEMNVSTLELGDSALYLCASSPGTNTGELFFGEGSRLTVL.